This entry lists 18 T cell receptor beta chains sequenced from one sample in a study of blood T cells in healthy people across ages. Through a sample-barcoded 5' primer and a J-beta primer mix, a second PCR was run for roughly 7 to 12 cycles. TCRdb itself ran the 5' RACE reads through MiXCR, one entry per CDR3 protein. There are approximately 1,700,000 distinct CDR3 sequences in the sample; approximately 40% occur only once, and around 23% lies in the top ten. The sequencing sample was made of blood. The receptors shown here come from a human donor in good health.

The V and J genes are TRBV12-3 or TRBV12-4 and TRBJ1-5; the D is unclear. The CDR3 loop spans 14 amino acids. V lost 3 bases and J lost 2, with 8 bases in between. CDR3 amino acids: CASSLMERNQPQHF. DNA for the CDR3: TGTGCCAGCAGTTTGATGGAACGCAATCAGCCCCAGCATTTT.

CDR3 DNA: TGTGCCAGCAGCAAAGAAGGGCTAATTAATGAAAAACTGTTTTTT. Amino acid sequence: CASSKEGLINEKLFF. The chain is built from TRBV7-9 and TRBJ1-4; D is unclear. The CDR3 contains 15 residues. CDR1 and CDR2 from the germline V gene are SEHNR and FQNEAQ (reference sequence). Trimming removed 5 bases from V and 4 bases from J, with 14 bases in between.

The chain uses TRBV20-1 and TRBJ1-6; TRBD1 agrees at 7 bases. CDR3 length: 14 amino acids. The germline gives CDR1 DFQATT, CDR2 SNEGSKA (reference sequence). V shed 4 bases, J shed 2 bases, and the junction held 2 bases outside the gene matches. As DNA, the CDR3 is TGCAGTGCTACAGGGGGGACCTATAATTCACCCCTCCACTTT. Translated, it gives CSATGGTYNSPLHF.

On this clonotype: This sequence may be a read error, since a much larger clone differs from it by one base. This chain links TRBV29-1 with TRBJ1-5; TRBD1 is a possible D gene (5 bases). Germline V gene sequence: CDR1 SQVTM, CDR2 ANQGSEA. The CDR3 has 13 residues. The germline V and J ends were trimmed by 8 bases and 5 bases, with 16 bases remaining between them. The CDR3: CSTRDGGDQPQHF. The CDR3 bases are TGCAGCACGCGGGACGGTGGTGATCAGCCCCAGCATTTT.

DNA for the CDR3: TGCGCCAGCAGCCGGGGACAGGGTTCGGAGACCCAGTACTTC. Its protein product is CASSRGQGSETQYF. The J gene is TRBJ2-5, the V gene TRBV4-3; the match to TRBD1 covers 9 bases. With 4 bases clipped from V and 5 bases from J, the junction kept 5 bases outside the gene matches. Germline assignment: CDR1 LGHNA and CDR2 YSLEER. This CDR3 has 14 residues.

V usage is TRBV5-5 and J usage is TRBJ2-3, with D perhaps TRBD2 (7 bases). The germline V gene encodes CDR1 SGHKS and CDR2 YYEKEE (reference sequence). The V end lost 4 bases, the J end lost 0 bases, and 18 bases lay between the germline ends. The CDR3 is made up of 17 amino acids. The DNA of the CDR3 is TGTGCCAGCAGCCATCTGGGGGCGGGGGAGAGCACAGATACGCAGTATTTT. Protein sequence: CASSHLGAGESTDTQYF.

This chain connects TRBV25-1 to TRBJ1-6, with D hard to call. The V end was cut by 3 bases, the J end by 10 bases, with 10 bases between. The germline CDR1 and CDR2 sequences are MGHDK and SYGVNS. This CDR3 is 13 amino acids long. CDR3 residues: CASSEGMGSPLHF. In DNA, the CDR3 is TGTGCCAGCAGTGAGGGGATGGGCTCACCCCTCCACTTT. The variable domain in full, with the rest retrieved from reference TRBV25-1 and TRBJ1-6, is EADIYQTPRYLVIGTGKKITLECSQTMGHDKMYWYQQDPGMELHLIHYSYGVNSTEKGDLSSESTVSRIRTEHFPLTLESARPSHTSQYLCASSEGMGSPLHFGNGTRLTVT.

V gene TRBV5-1 combines with J gene TRBJ2-3; D gene uncertain. Trimming pared 0 bases from V and 2 bases from J, leaving 7 bases between. Germline CDR1 SGHRS, CDR2 YFSETQ. The CDR3 totals 14 residues. CDR3 DNA: TGCGCCAGCAGCTTGGATCTACACACAGATACGCAGTATTTT. Translating it yields CASSLDLHTDTQYF.

The chain uses TRBV5-1 and TRBJ2-5, with 9 positions matching TRBD1. The J call may be incorrect, as the DNA end agrees better with TRBJ2-7. The CDR3 runs 15 residues. Germline-derived CDR1 and CDR2 are SGHRS and YFSETQ. CDR3 in DNA: TGCGCCAGCTCCTCCGGGACAGGGACGAACCACGAGCAGTACTTC. Encoded protein: CASSSGTGTNHEQYF.

The chain joins TRBV14 to TRBJ2-5, with TRBD2 identical over 8 bases. Germline V gene sequence: CDR1 SGHDN, CDR2 FVKESK. V dropped 3 bases and J dropped 2; count of bases not matched to a gene: 5. The CDR3 consists of 15 residues. CDR3 sequence reads: CASSQVAGIQETQYF. CDR3 in DNA: TGTGCCAGCAGCCAGGTAGCGGGGATACAAGAGACCCAGTACTTC.

Only a few counts were recorded for this clonotype. This chain connects TRBV5-4 to TRBJ2-5; D gene ambiguous. This CDR3 contains 14 residues. The germline V and J ends were trimmed by 0 bases and 3 bases, with 9 bases remaining between them. Germline V lookup: CDR1 SGHNT, CDR2 YYREEE (reference sequence). The CDR3 DNA reads TGTGCCAGCAGCTTGGGTCCGTTGGAAGAGACCCAGTACTTC. Its protein product is CASSLGPLEETQYF.

J is TRBJ2-1 and V is TRBV10-3; 7 bases align to TRBD2. Germline V gene data show CDR1 as ENHRY and CDR2 as SYGVKD. The CDR3 sequence is 14 residues long. The ends lost 5 bases at V and 5 bases at J; junction bases unmatched: 6. The CDR3 protein is CAISPQRGDNEQFF. The CDR3 nucleotides read TGTGCCATCAGTCCCCAACGGGGGGACAATGAGCAGTTCTTC.

V and J are TRBV5-1 and TRBJ1-1; no clear D gene. The germline CDR1 and CDR2 sequences are SGHRS and YFSETQ. This CDR3 has 13 residues. V lost 4 bases, J lost 11 bases, and 18 bases lay in between. The CDR3 here is CASSIDTGGRAFF. The CDR3 DNA reads as TGCGCCAGCAGCATCGACACCGGCGGGAGGGCTTTCTTT.

J is TRBJ1-4 and V is TRBV20-1; perhaps TRBD1 as D (6 bases). This CDR3 has 15 residues. Trimming pared 7 bases from V and 1 base from J, leaving 16 bases between. Germline CDR1 reads DFQATT; CDR2 reads SNEGSKA (reference sequence). CDR3 amino acids: CSVVPPRGTNEKLFF. CDR3 nucleotides: TGCAGTGTTGTGCCACCCAGGGGAACTAATGAAAAACTGTTTTTT.

The chain carries TRBV18 and TRBJ2-4, with no clear D. The V gene's germline CDR1 is KGHSH and CDR2 LQKENI. This CDR3 is built from 14 residues. The V and J ends lost 3 bases and 13 bases respectively, with 19 bases between them. This CDR3 reads CASSPSASYNEQYF. The DNA for the CDR3 is TGTGCCAGCTCACCGTCCGCTTCCTACAATGAGCAGTACTTC.

J is TRBJ2-3 and V is TRBV5-1, with 10 bases aligning to TRBD2. Germline CDR1 SGHRS, CDR2 YFSETQ. This CDR3 region has 15 residues. With V trimmed by 0 bases and J by 5 bases, 3 bases remained unmatched. CDR3 sequence: CASSLDLAGEDTQYF. CDR3 DNA: TGCGCCAGCAGCTTGGACCTAGCGGGGGAAGATACGCAGTATTTT.

This clonotype was found many times. The chain couples TRBV11-2 to TRBJ2-5; 7 positions match TRBD1. Germline CDR1 reads SGHAT; CDR2 reads FQNNGV. With 5 bases clipped from V and 1 base from J, the junction kept 7 bases outside the gene matches. The CDR3 consists of 15 residues. CDR3 nucleotides: TGTGCCAGCAGCCAGGGACAGTCGTTCCAAGAGACCCAGTACTTC. The encoded protein is CASSQGQSFQETQYF.

There are a few counts of this clonotype. The J gene is TRBJ2-1, the V gene TRBV3-1; D ambiguous. Between the trimmed V and J ends, which lost 4 bases and 5 bases, there was a span of 12 bases. Germline CDR1 is LGHDT and CDR2 is YNNKEL (reference sequence). The CDR3 length is 14 residues. The CDR3 nucleotides read TGTGCCAGCAGCCCCCAGTATGGTAACAATGAGCAGTTCTTC. This sequence encodes CASSPQYGNNEQFF.